One sample yielded the 24 T cell receptor beta chains listed below, sequenced in a study of pediatric ulcerative colitis. Here immunoSEQ multiplex PCR was the method, and the copy in TCRdb shows in-frame clones only, minus some. The table records under 50,000 clones, around 78% of them present only once. One to two pinch biopsies were taken from the rectum during colonoscopy. Material for sequencing was gut tissue. The source is a girl aged 10 to 17 with moderate ulcerative colitis.

On this clone itself: An end of the junction differs from the germline gene, which may be a read error. V usage is TRBV11-1 and J usage is TRBJ2-7; D remains ambiguous. Germline V gives CDR1 SGHAT, CDR2 FQDESV (reference sequence). This CDR3 contains 11 residues. The CDR3 protein is CASSPSHEQYF. The CDR3 DNA reads as TGTGCCAGCAGCCCCTCCCACGAGCAGTACTTC. Using reference TRBV11-1 and TRBJ2-7 for the parts outside the CDR3, the full variable domain is EAEVAQSPRYKITEKSQAVAFWCDPISGHATLYWYRQILGQGPELLVQFQDESVVDDSQLPKDRFSAERLKGVDSTLKIQPAELGDSAMYLCASSPSHEQYFGPGTRLTVT.

This clone was observed a handful of times. The gene calls are TRBV6-1 and TRBJ1-1; D ambiguous. This CDR3 contains 13 residues. V gave up 6 bases and J gave up 3 bases, with 11 bases separating them. Germline V gene sequence: CDR1 MNHNS, CDR2 SASEGT. As DNA, the CDR3 is TGTGCCAGCAGACCGGGATTCTACACTGAAGCTTTCTTT. Translating it yields CASRPGFYTEAFF.

This clone was observed a few times. The chain combines TRBV6-6 with TRBJ2-2; D perhaps matches TRBD2 (6 bases). V lost 5 bases and J lost 0, with 13 bases in between. The CDR3 has 16 amino acids. Germline V gene sequence: CDR1 MNHNY, CDR2 SVGAGI (reference sequence). DNA of the CDR3: TGTGCCAGCAGTAAAGGAGGAGGGCCGAACACCGGGGAGCTGTTTTTT. It specifies CASSKGGGPNTGELFF.

The chain employs TRBV7-9 and TRBJ2-7, with 8 bases fitting TRBD2. In germline, CDR1 is SEHNR, CDR2 FQNEAQ (reference sequence). The CDR3 length is 16 residues. V gave up 4 bases and J gave up 3 bases; unmatched junction bases: 11. The DNA of the CDR3 is TGTGCCAGCAGCTCCAGTATGGGCGGGAGGATCTACGAGCAGTACTTC. Encoded protein: CASSSSMGGRIYEQYF.

The chain employs TRBV6-1 and TRBJ1-4; unclear D gene. Per germline, CDR1 MNHNS and CDR2 SASEGT. CDR3 length: 12 residues. Trimming removed 4 bases from V and 13 bases from J, with 13 bases in between. The CDR3 is CASSVPRSSLFF. The CDR3 bases are TGTGCCAGCAGTGTCCCTAGATCGTCACTGTTTTTT.

This clone has more than one count but fewer than ten. J is TRBJ2-7 and V is TRBV4-3; D not resolved. The germline gives CDR1 LGHNA, CDR2 YSLEER. The CDR3 is 16 residues long. V lost 4 bases and J 2 bases, leaving 18 bases between the germline ends. The CDR3 protein is CASSPDPWTVTYEQYF. The CDR3 DNA follows: TGCGCCAGCAGCCCTGATCCGTGGACGGTCACCTACGAGCAGTACTTC.

The chain joins TRBV18 to TRBJ2-1, with D unresolved. CDR1 and CDR2 from the germline V gene are KGHSH and LQKENI. The CDR3 spans 12 residues. V shed 2 bases and J shed 13 bases, with 12 bases lying between them. CDR3 protein: CASSPGRQSQFF. The CDR3 region has the DNA TGTGCCAGCTCACCAGGGCGACAATCCCAGTTCTTC.

The gene calls are TRBV6-1 and TRBJ1-1; 9 bases align to TRBD1. The germline CDR1 and CDR2 sequences are MNHNS and SASEGT. The V gene end was trimmed by 3 bases and the J gene end by 2 bases; junction bases not matched to a gene: 7. CDR3 size: 16 residues. CDR3 protein: CASSDFGQGLNTEAFF. The CDR3 bases are TGTGCCAGCAGTGACTTTGGACAGGGGCTAAACACTGAAGCTTTCTTT.

The J gene is TRBJ2-2, the V gene TRBV6-1, with D possibly being TRBD1 (6 bases). The V and J ends lost 8 bases and 0 bases respectively, with 10 bases between them. CDR1 is MNHNS and CDR2 is SASEGT in the germline V gene. The CDR3 has 14 amino acids. CDR3 in DNA: TGTGCCAGCCGATGGGACACGAACACCGGGGAGCTGTTTTTT. It is translated as CASRWDTNTGELFF.

The chain combines TRBV7-9 with TRBJ2-7; 7 bases match TRBD2. J lost 0 bases, V lost 2 bases, and 13 bases had no gene match. This CDR3 has 18 amino acids. Germline V lookup: CDR1 SEHNR, CDR2 FQNEAQ (reference sequence). CDR3 sequence: CASSLFGGGLGNSYEQYF. In nucleotides, the CDR3 is TGTGCCAGCAGCTTATTCGGAGGAGGACTAGGCAACTCCTACGAGCAGTACTTC.

This chain connects TRBV6-5 to TRBJ1-3; maybe TRBD1 (5 bases). Per the germline V gene, CDR1 is MNHEY and CDR2 is SVGAGI. There are 14 residues in the CDR3. The V gene lost 4 bases and the J gene lost 2 bases, with 9 bases spanning the gap. The CDR3 nucleotides are TGTGCCAGCAGTTCCCTGGGGGCTGGAAACACCATATATTTT. Translating it yields CASSSLGAGNTIYF.

The gene calls are TRBV6-5 and TRBJ2-3; D possibly corresponds to TRBD1 (5 bases). CDR3 size: 14 residues. The V end was cut by 5 bases, the J end by 3 bases, with 12 bases between. CDR1 is MNHEY, CDR2 SVGAGI, per germline. The CDR3 region has the DNA TGTGCCAGCAGTCCCTACCCAGGGACAGATACGCAGTATTTT. As protein: CASSPYPGTDTQYF.

The V call is TRBV6-5, the J call TRBJ2-7; D unresolved. V was shortened by 0 bases and J by 2 bases, with 8 bases between the two germline ends. Looked up from germline, CDR1 is MNHEY and CDR2 is SVGAGI. This CDR3 has 14 residues. Written as DNA, the CDR3 is TGTGCCAGCAGTTACTCGTACGAAACCTACGAGCAGTACTTC. It translates to CASSYSYETYEQYF.

The chain combines TRBV7-9 with TRBJ1-2; D not resolved. Germline V CDR1 and CDR2: SEHNR, FQNEAQ (reference sequence). Trimming removed 2 bases at V and 11 bases at J, with 9 bases between. The CDR3 is made up of 11 amino acids. This CDR3 reads CASSLLPEYTF. CDR3 in DNA: TGTGCCAGCAGCTTACTCCCGGAGTACACCTTC.

The genes are TRBV7-2 and TRBJ2-5, with a possible D match to TRBD1 (5 bases). Trimming removed 6 bases from V and 2 bases from J, with 13 bases in between. The CDR3 has 14 residues. Germline V lookup: CDR1 SGHTA, CDR2 FQGNSA. This chain's CDR3 is CASSIRGGQETQYF. The CDR3 DNA is TGTGCCAGCAGTATTAGGGGCGGACAAGAGACCCAGTACTTC.

The sample holds one count of this clone. This chain connects TRBV5-5 to TRBJ2-1; 7 bases are a match to TRBD1. V lost 3 bases, J lost 0 bases, and 3 bases stayed unmatched. CDR3 length: 15 amino acids. Germline V gives CDR1 SGHKS, CDR2 YYEKEE (reference sequence). The DNA of the CDR3 is TGTGCCAGCAGCTGGGGACAGATCTCCTACAATGAGCAGTTCTTC. As protein: CASSWGQISYNEQFF.

The gene calls are TRBV6-4 and TRBJ2-3; D is possibly TRBD2 (7 bases). The V gene lost 4 bases and the J gene lost 6 bases, with 14 bases spanning the gap. The germline V gene encodes CDR1 MRHNA and CDR2 SNTAGT. The CDR3 loop spans 14 amino acids. The CDR3 reads CASSVSGGMDTQYF. The CDR3 nucleotides are TGTGCCAGCAGTGTATCGGGGGGCATGGATACGCAGTATTTT.

J is TRBJ1-2 and V is TRBV4-1; D not certain. The germline CDR1 and CDR2 sequences are MGHRA and YSYEKL. With 0 bases removed from V and 5 bases from J, the gap between germline ends came to 7 bases. The CDR3 loop spans 13 amino acids. CDR3 coding DNA: TGCGCCAGCAGCCAAGATGTTACTTATGGCTACACCTTC. This codes for CASSQDVTYGYTF.

This clone was counted only a few times. This chain connects TRBV5-1 to TRBJ1-1; D is unresolved. Trimming cost V 2 bases and J 1 base, with 9 bases left between them. This CDR3 has 14 amino acids. The germline CDR1 and CDR2 sequences are SGHRS and YFSETQ. CDR3 region: CASSLLDRNTEAFF. As DNA, the CDR3 is TGCGCCAGCAGCTTACTAGATAGGAACACTGAAGCTTTCTTT. Combining the CDR3 with reference TRBV5-1 and TRBJ1-1 gives the whole variable domain KAGVTQTPRYLIKTRGQQVTLSCSPISGHRSVSWYQQTPGQGLQFLFEYFSETQRNKGNFPGRFSGRQFSNSRSEMNVSTLELGDSALYLCASSLLDRNTEAFFGQGTRLTVV.

The chain recombines TRBV5-1 with TRBJ2-1; weak D call: TRBD1 (6 bases). The CDR3 covers 15 residues. Trimming removed 2 bases from V and 4 bases from J, with 13 bases in between. Germline CDR1 reads SGHRS; CDR2 reads YFSETQ. As DNA, the CDR3 is TGCGCCAGCAGCTTCGCAACCGGACAGTACAATGAGCAGTTCTTC. Protein: CASSFATGQYNEQFF. Complete variable domain (other parts from reference TRBV5-1 and TRBJ2-1): KAGVTQTPRYLIKTRGQQVTLSCSPISGHRSVSWYQQTPGQGLQFLFEYFSETQRNKGNFPGRFSGRQFSNSRSEMNVSTLELGDSALYLCASSFATGQYNEQFFGPGTRLTVL.

The CDR3 loop is CAWSYTSVLFYGYTF. CDR3 nucleotide sequence: TGTGCCTGGAGCTACACCTCAGTTTTATTCTATGGCTACACCTTC. V usage is TRBV30 and J usage is TRBJ1-2; unclear D gene. The germline gives CDR1 GTSNPN, CDR2 SVGIG (reference sequence). The CDR3 extends over 15 amino acids. Trimming took off 3 bases at V and 4 bases at J, with 18 bases between the two ends.

As to this clone: Other DNA sequences in this specimen translate into the identical CDR3. The chain joins TRBV7-2 to TRBJ2-1; 8 bases match TRBD2. In germline, CDR1 is SGHTA, CDR2 FQGNSA. There are 16 residues in the CDR3. Trimming took 2 bases from V and 3 from J; bases not matched to a gene: 6. The DNA for the CDR3 is TGTGCCAGCAGCTTAAGCGGGGGCGCAAGCTACAATGAGCAGTTCTTC. Residues: CASSLSGGASYNEQFF.

V and J are TRBV4-1 and TRBJ2-1; perhaps TRBD1 as D (5 bases). The CDR3 length is 15 residues. Trimming removed 2 bases from V and 6 bases from J, with 14 bases in between. The V gene's germline CDR1 is MGHRA and CDR2 YSYEKL. The DNA of the CDR3 is TGCGCCAGCAGCCAACGGGTTTTGGGGCCCAATGAGCAGTTCTTC. Protein sequence: CASSQRVLGPNEQFF.

The chain recombines TRBV19 with TRBJ1-2, with D maybe TRBD1 (5 bases). Germline lookup yields CDR1 LNHDA and CDR2 SQIVND (reference sequence). V lost 8 bases to trimming and J lost 8 bases, with 30 bases between them. The CDR3 is 17 amino acids. The CDR3 DNA is TGTGCCAGTTCGAAGACCCCGGGACGGGTCGTTACTGAAGGCTACACCTTC. It codes for CASSKTPGRVVTEGYTF.